The rows below give T cell receptor beta chains drawn from one sample of a study of OX40 agonist ivuxolimab in advanced cancers. Produced via immunoSEQ multiplex PCR; TCRdb's table is partial and in-frame only. The repertoire holds approximately 82,000 clones, 86% seen once, with approximately 6.5% in the top ten. The sequencing used CD4+ or CD8+ T cells sorted from blood, collected in a trial of the OX40 agonist ivuxolimab. The receptors were gathered from an adult with an advanced solid tumor such as melanoma, head and neck, liver or kidney cancer. Each CDR3 is given with its conserved first and last residue. The D gene is left open where the match is weak. Part of the rows lack a size; the others show once, few, many or a class for expanded clones.

clone size | J gene | V gene | D gene | CDR3 DNA | CDR3 protein
- | TRBJ1-1 | TRBV7-9 | TRBD1 | TGTGCCAGCAGCTCGACAGGGGCGGGTACTGAAGCTTTCTTT | CASSSTGAGTEAFF
- | TRBJ2-7 | TRBV27 | TRBD1 | TGTGCCAGCAGTTTATGGGGACAGATTTCAGCCTACGAGCAGTACTTC | CASSLWGQISAYEQYF
- | TRBJ1-2 | TRBV27 | - | TGTGCCAGCAGTTCCCGGGACCCGAGGCACTATGGCTACACCTTC | CASSSRDPRHYGYTF
- | TRBJ2-5 | TRBV11-2 | TRBD2 | TGTGCCAGCAGCTCCCAACTAGCGGGAGGGGGGGGTACCCAGTACTTC | CASSSQLAGGGGTQYF
few | TRBJ1-2 | TRBV7-9 | - | TGTGCCAGCAGTCCAGCGGGGGTACTCCTCTTCTATGGCTACACCTTC | CASSPAGVLLFYGYTF
- | TRBJ2-7 | TRBV7-2 | TRBD1 | TGTGCCAGCAGCTTTGACAGGGGGCGCCCCTACGAGCAGTACTTC | CASSFDRGRPYEQYF
- | TRBJ1-1 | TRBV30 | - | TGTGCCTGGAGTGTGGCAGGGTTGGACACTGAAGCTTTCTTT | CAWSVAGLDTEAFF
- | TRBJ1-1 | TRBV5-6 | TRBD1 | TGTGCCAGCAGCCGAGACAGGGCGCCTGAAGCTTTCTTT | CASSRDRAPEAFF
- | TRBJ1-6 | TRBV19 | - | TGTGCCAGTAGTAGAGGGGTCCTTAATTCACCCCTCCACTTT | CASSRGVLNSPLHF
- | TRBJ2-7 | TRBV6-1 | - | TGTGCCAGCAATAACCTCGGAGCAATATCCTACGAGCAGTACTTC | CASNNLGAISYEQYF
- | TRBJ2-1 | TRBV9 | TRBD2 | TGTGCCAGCAGCGTAGCAGAGCGGGAGGGTCACAATGAGCAGTTCTTC | CASSVAEREGHNEQFF
- | TRBJ1-2 | TRBV6-6 | TRBD1 | TGTGCCAGCAGTTGGAGACAGGGTCCCTATGGCTACACCTTC | CASSWRQGPYGYTF
once | TRBJ2-3 | TRBV30 | - | TGTGCCTGGAGGAGGGGCACAGATACGCAGTATTTT | CAWRRGTDTQYF
- | TRBJ1-1 | TRBV11-2 | - | TGTGCCAGCAGCTTAGAGGGGATCTGGACTGAAGCTTTCTTT | CASSLEGIWTEAFF
- | TRBJ1-1 | TRBV2 | - | TGTGCCAGCAGCGCTCAGGGAAACACTGAAGCTTTCTTT | CASSAQGNTEAFF
- | TRBJ2-1 | TRBV5-1 | TRBD1 | TGCGCCAGCAGCCGGATTCCGGGGACAGGGAGTGTGAATGAGCAGTTCTTC | CASSRIPGTGSVNEQFF
- | TRBJ2-1 | TRBV7-8 | TRBD2 | TGTGCCAGCAGCCCCCTAGCGGGGGGGCCTGATGAGCAGTTCTTC | CASSPLAGGPDEQFF
- | TRBJ2-5 | TRBV19 | TRBD2 | TGTGCCAGTAGGCCGACTAGCGTAGAGACCCAGTACTTC | CASRPTSVETQYF
once | TRBJ1-1 | TRBV19 | - | TGTGCCAGTAGTATAGGCCCAGCGAACACTGAAGCTTTCTTT | CASSIGPANTEAFF
- | TRBJ2-3 | TRBV2 | TRBD2 | TGTGCCAGCAGCCTGACTAGCACTAGCACAGATACGCAGTATTTT | CASSLTSTSTDTQYF
- | TRBJ2-7 | TRBV6-1 | TRBD2 | TGTGCCAGCGGTGGGGCTAGCGGCCCTCTTCGCGAGCAGTACTTC | CASGGASGPLREQYF
once | TRBJ2-7 | TRBV6-1 | TRBD2 | TGTGCCAGCAGTGAAGGAGGCCCGGGAGGGGGAGAGCAGTACTTC | CASSEGGPGGGEQYF
- | TRBJ1-5 | TRBV6-1 | - | TGTGCCAGCACCGCCAGGGATAATCAGCCCCAGCATTTT | CASTARDNQPQHF
few | TRBJ1-6 | TRBV10-3 | - | TGTGCCATCAGTGCGTCGATGGGGAATTCACCCCTCCACTTT | CAISASMGNSPLHF
few | TRBJ2-1 | TRBV2 | - | TGTGCCAGCAGAATGAGCGGGACAGAGCCGTACAATGAGCAGTTCTTC | CASRMSGTEPYNEQFF
- | TRBJ1-5 | TRBV4-3 | - | TGCGCCAGCAGCCAACAGGGTATGGAGATCAATCAGCCCCAGCATTTT | CASSQQGMEINQPQHF
once | TRBJ1-3 | TRBV6-1 | - | TGTGCCAGCAGTAATCGCTTCTCTGGAAACACCATATATTTT | CASSNRFSGNTIYF
once | TRBJ1-2 | TRBV7-3 | - | TGTGCCAGCAGCTTAATGACGGGGCAGAATGGCTACACCTTC | CASSLMTGQNGYTF
- | TRBJ1-1 | TRBV28 | - | TGTGCCAGCAGTTTATGGACTAACACTGAAGCTTTCTTT | CASSLWTNTEAFF
- | TRBJ2-3 | TRBV5-1 | - | TGCGCCAGCAGCCCCCTGGGGCGGGGGCGCACAGATACGCAGTATTTT | CASSPLGRGRTDTQYF
once | TRBJ1-1 | TRBV7-8 | TRBD1 | TGTGCCAGCAGCTTAGGGGCACAGGGGGCCACTGAAGCTTTCTTT | CASSLGAQGATEAFF
- | TRBJ2-1 | TRBV18 | - | TGTGCCAGCTCACCCACCCTATTCCCGAGACTAAATGAGCAGTTCTTC | CASSPTLFPRLNEQFF
- | TRBJ2-7 | TRBV27 | - | TGTGCCAGCAGTGCAGGGACCTCCTACGAGCAGTACTTC | CASSAGTSYEQYF
- | TRBJ2-1 | TRBV7-3 | - | TGTGCCAGCAGCCCCAGGCTAACGGGAAACTCCTACAATGAGCAGTTCTTC | CASSPRLTGNSYNEQFF
few | TRBJ2-1 | TRBV7-3 | - | TGTGCCAGCAGCTCCCGGGGCGGGGTACCCTACAATGAGCAGTTCTTC | CASSSRGGVPYNEQFF
- | TRBJ2-4 | TRBV27 | - | TGTGCCAGCAGTTTATTCCCAGGACTAGCCAAAAACATTCAGTACTTC | CASSLFPGLAKNIQYF
- | TRBJ2-7 | TRBV7-2 | - | TGTGCCAGCAGCTTAGGGTCAGGGGGGTCCTACGAGCAGTACTTC | CASSLGSGGSYEQYF
- | TRBJ1-1 | TRBV19 | - | TGTGCCAGTAAATTGGGGTTGAACACTGAAGCTTTCTTT | CASKLGLNTEAFF
- | TRBJ1-5 | TRBV27 | TRBD1 | TGTGCCAGCAGTTTAACCGGGACAGGGAATCAGCCCCAGCATTTT | CASSLTGTGNQPQHF
- | TRBJ1-5 | TRBV7-9 | - | TGTGCCAGCAGCCCCGGAGAAGGAGCGAGTGAGCCCCAGCATTTT | CASSPGEGASEPQHF
- | TRBJ1-5 | TRBV6-5 | - | TGTGCCAGCAGGAATCGGGAGTTCAGTCAGCCCCAGCATTTT | CASRNREFSQPQHF
- | TRBJ1-1 | TRBV30 | - | TGTGCCTGGAGTGTGGGGATGAACACTGAAGCTTTCTTT | CAWSVGMNTEAFF
- | TRBJ1-6 | TRBV6-1 | - | TGTGCCAGCAGTCCCCCCACCGCATTCAATTCACCCCTCCACTTT | CASSPPTAFNSPLHF
- | TRBJ2-1 | TRBV5-1 | - | TGCGCCAGCAGCTTGGAAGGGGGGTACTCCTACAATGAGCAGTTCTTC | CASSLEGGYSYNEQFF
- | TRBJ2-1 | TRBV7-8 | TRBD2 | TGTGCCAGCAGCTTAGCGGGACTAGCGTACAATGAGCAGTTCTTC | CASSLAGLAYNEQFF
- | TRBJ2-1 | TRBV29-1 | - | TGCAGCGCTTACCTCCAAGGGGGGGGGACGCAGTTCTTC | CSAYLQGGGTQFF
- | TRBJ1-1 | TRBV5-4 | TRBD1 | TGTGCCAGCAGCTTCCCGGGACAGATGAACACTGAAGCTTTCTTT | CASSFPGQMNTEAFF
- | TRBJ2-1 | TRBV7-3 | - | TGTGCCAGCAGCTCCGGGGGGCTCAATGAGCAGTTCTTC | CASSSGGLNEQFF
- | TRBJ2-7 | TRBV5-5 | - | TGTGCCAGCAGCGAATTCGGGACACCTCTCTACGAGCAGTACTTC | CASSEFGTPLYEQYF
- | TRBJ1-1 | TRBV2 | TRBD1 | TGTGCCAGCAGCGGGGACAGGAACACTGAAGCTTTCTTT | CASSGDRNTEAFF
- | TRBJ2-3 | TRBV9 | TRBD2 | TGTGCCAGCAGCGAGGGGACTAGTTTCACAGATACGCAGTATTTT | CASSEGTSFTDTQYF
- | TRBJ2-3 | TRBV7-6 | - | TGTGCCAGCAGCGCCGACCGGGGCTTACGCACAGATACGCAGTATTTT | CASSADRGLRTDTQYF
- | TRBJ1-5 | TRBV6-6 | TRBD1 | TGTGCCAGCAGGATAACAGGGGGAAGGGGAAATCAGCCCCAGCATTTT | CASRITGGRGNQPQHF
- | TRBJ1-4 | TRBV7-9 | - | TGTGCCAGCAGCTACGCCTCGCTGGGGAATGAAAAACTGTTTTTT | CASSYASLGNEKLFF
- | TRBJ1-2 | TRBV19 | - | TGTGCCAGTAGTATGCCAGGGAACTATGGCTACACCTTC | CASSMPGNYGYTF
many | TRBJ1-2 | TRBV15 | TRBD1 | TGTGCCACCAGCAGAGACCAGGGGGGTGGGAATGGCTACACCTTC | CATSRDQGGGNGYTF
- | TRBJ1-2 | TRBV30 | - | TGTGCCTGGAGTCGCCGGAGCTATGGCTACACCTTC | CAWSRRSYGYTF
- | TRBJ1-1 | TRBV6-5 | - | TGTGCCAGCAATTTAGCGAACACTGAAGCTTTCTTT | CASNLANTEAFF
once | TRBJ2-3 | TRBV5-4 | - | TGTGCCAGCAGCTTGGCGGGTAGCACAGATACGCAGTATTTT | CASSLAGSTDTQYF
medium-sized | TRBJ1-2 | TRBV6-6 | - | TGTGCCAGCAGTTACATAGGGGGGAACGGCTACACCTTC | CASSYIGGNGYTF